These T cell receptor beta chains were read from a single sample in a study of cytomegalovirus exposure and HLA in healthy donors. TCRdb's copy holds only in-frame clones and misses some; the assay was immunoSEQ multiplex PCR. This sample yields fewer than 200,000 clones, of which 75% to 80% are seen a single time; about 14% belongs to the top ten. The sample comprised PBMCs. The receptors come from a woman aged 25 to 39 in good health and CMV-seropositive. Each CDR3 is given with its conserved first and last residue. Each record gives: J gene, V gene, clone size, D gene, CDR3 protein, CDR3 DNA. D genes are given only for firm matches. The size of a clone is reported for some rows only, either as once, few or many, or as a class for expanded clones.

TRBJ2-5,TRBV5-1,-,-,CASRITGEDQETQYF,TGCGCCAGCAGGATCACAGGGGAGGACCAAGAGACCCAGTACTTC
TRBJ2-5,TRBV21-1,-,-,CASSSSGRGETQYF,TGTGCCAGCAGCAGTAGCGGGAGGGGAGAGACCCAGTACTTC
TRBJ2-6,TRBV29-1,-,TRBD1,CSVEDLDRGSYSGANVLTF,TGCAGCGTTGAAGATCTAGACAGGGGGTCATACTCTGGGGCCAACGTCCTGACTTTC
TRBJ2-7,TRBV2,-,TRBD2,CASSDTGLAGYWLYEQYF,TGTGCCAGCAGTGATACTGGACTAGCGGGGTATTGGTTGTACGAGCAGTACTTC
TRBJ1-1,TRBV10-2,few,TRBD1,CASNGQGAENTEAFF,TGCGCCAGCAATGGACAGGGGGCGGAGAACACTGAAGCTTTCTTT
TRBJ2-7,TRBV27,-,TRBD2,CASSPVWLAGGFEQYF,TGTGCCAGCAGTCCCGTCTGGCTAGCGGGGGGATTCGAGCAGTACTTC
TRBJ2-7,TRBV7-2,-,-,CASSLPTQSYEQYF,TGTGCCAGCAGCTTACCGACTCAGTCCTACGAGCAGTACTTC
TRBJ2-1,TRBV11-3,-,TRBD2,CASSLSRREYEQFF,TGTGCCAGCAGCTTATCCAGGCGGGAGTATGAGCAGTTCTTC
TRBJ2-7,TRBV4-3,few,TRBD1,CASSQVGAGGFNEQYF,TGCGCCAGCAGCCAAGTTGGAGCAGGGGGTTTTAACGAGCAGTACTTC
TRBJ1-3,TRBV6-6,-,-,CASSSTGRSGNTIYF,TGTGCCAGCAGTTCTACAGGGCGCTCTGGAAACACCATATATTTT
TRBJ2-2,TRBV5-6,-,-,CASSNSPGIGTGELFF,TGTGCCAGCAGCAACAGCCCAGGGATTGGCACCGGGGAGCTGTTTTTT
TRBJ2-3,TRBV9,few,-,CASSPRLDSSTDTQYF,TGTGCCAGCAGCCCCCGACTAGACTCTAGCACAGATACGCAGTATTTT
TRBJ2-1,TRBV5-1,-,-,CASSPHESSYNEQFF,TGCGCCAGCAGCCCGCACGAGAGCTCCTACAATGAGCAGTTCTTC
TRBJ2-3,TRBV11-1,once,-,CASSRLETSTTDTQYF,TGTGCCAGCAGCCGCCTCGAGACAAGCACCACAGATACGCAGTATTTT
TRBJ2-5,TRBV5-4,-,-,CASSLGSRPDQETQYF,TGTGCCAGCAGCTTGGGTAGCCGGCCTGATCAAGAGACCCAGTACTTC
TRBJ1-2,TRBV7-9,-,-,CASSFAAGEINYGYTF,TGTGCCAGCAGCTTTGCCGCAGGGGAGATTAACTATGGCTACACCTTC
TRBJ2-1,TRBV5-8,-,-,CASSLDRNEQFF,TGTGCCAGCAGCTTGGATAGAAATGAGCAGTTCTTC
TRBJ1-4,TRBV5-6,few,TRBD1,CASGYRGTGEKLFF,TGTGCCAGCGGTTATAGGGGGACAGGGGAAAAACTGTTTTTT
TRBJ2-3,TRBV2,few,TRBD2,CASSGTSGGPSTDTQYF,TGTGCCAGCAGCGGGACTAGCGGGGGCCCTAGCACAGATACGCAGTATTTT
TRBJ2-5,TRBV5-1,-,TRBD1,CASSQQGGETQYF,TGCGCCAGCAGCCAACAGGGGGGAGAGACCCAGTACTTC
TRBJ2-7,TRBV11-2,few,TRBD1,CASSLGQGAREQYF,TGTGCCAGCAGCTTGGGACAGGGGGCGAGGGAGCAGTACTTC
TRBJ1-1,TRBV6-5,-,-,CASLEGETEAFF,TGTGCCAGCCTTGAGGGGGAAACTGAAGCTTTCTTT
TRBJ1-2,TRBV5-1,-,-,CASSRDISSYGYTF,TGCGCCAGCAGCCGGGACATCAGCAGCTATGGCTACACCTTC
TRBJ2-2,TRBV27,-,TRBD1,CASSSRDSRPGELFF,TGTGCCAGCAGTTCAAGGGACAGCCGACCCGGGGAGCTGTTTTTT
TRBJ2-1,TRBV11-3,-,-,CASRETPPYNEQFF,TGTGCCAGCCGGGAAACCCCTCCCTACAATGAGCAGTTCTTC
TRBJ2-1,TRBV28,-,TRBD2,CASSYPRGDAYNEQFF,TGTGCCAGCAGTTACCCCCGGGGGGATGCCTACAATGAGCAGTTCTTC
TRBJ2-7,TRBV9,-,TRBD1,CASSAGQASYEQYF,TGTGCCAGCAGCGCCGGACAGGCCAGCTACGAGCAGTACTTC
TRBJ2-3,TRBV20-1,-,-,CSATRDTQYF,TGCAGTGCTACTCGGGATACGCAGTATTTT
TRBJ1-2,TRBV19,once,-,CASSIFGTEYYGYTF,TGTGCCAGTAGTATCTTTGGAACAGAATACTATGGCTACACCTTC
TRBJ2-1,TRBV11-3,-,TRBD1,CASSLERGLFF,TGTGCCAGCAGCTTAGAAAGGGGGCTTTTCTTC
TRBJ2-2,TRBV28,-,TRBD2,CASSLPSGGAMDTGELFF,TGTGCCAGCAGTTTGCCCAGCGGGGGGGCCATGGACACCGGGGAGCTGTTTTTT
TRBJ2-2,TRBV9,-,TRBD2,CASSAPLAGPTGELFF,TGTGCCAGCAGCGCCCCTTTAGCGGGACCCACCGGGGAGCTGTTTTTT
TRBJ1-2,TRBV10-3,-,-,CAISESNRAGYTF,TGTGCCATCAGTGAGTCTAACAGGGCCGGCTACACCTTC
TRBJ1-5,TRBV28,-,-,CASSLSSGYSNQPQHF,TGTGCCAGCAGTTTATCTTCCGGGTATAGCAATCAGCCCCAGCATTTT
TRBJ1-1,TRBV28,-,-,CASSPQFGSGTEAFF,TGTGCCAGCAGTCCACAATTCGGGTCGGGCACTGAAGCTTTCTTT
TRBJ1-3,TRBV19,-,TRBD1,CASSTTGATGNTIYF,TGTGCCAGTAGTACGACAGGGGCAACTGGAAACACCATATATTTT
TRBJ2-7,TRBV10-1,-,TRBD2,CASSEVIAGVSHEQYF,TGCGCCAGCAGTGAGGTAATAGCGGGAGTCTCCCACGAGCAGTACTTC
TRBJ1-2,TRBV29-1,-,TRBD1,CSASGQYGYTF,TGCAGCGCTTCGGGACAGTATGGCTACACCTTC
TRBJ2-7,TRBV21-1,-,-,CASSKGDRGRMVSSYEQYF,TGTGCCAGCAGCAAAGGTGACAGGGGGCGCATGGTTAGCTCCTACGAGCAGTACTTC
TRBJ2-1,TRBV6-5,-,TRBD2,CASLAGGSYNEQFF,TGTGCCAGCCTGGCGGGGGGGTCCTACAATGAGCAGTTCTTC
TRBJ2-1,TRBV19,-,-,CASTWGPINSYNEQFF,TGTGCCAGCACCTGGGGCCCTATTAACTCCTACAATGAGCAGTTCTTC
TRBJ2-7,TRBV5-1,once,TRBD1,CASSFGQGGSYEQYF,TGCGCCAGCAGCTTTGGACAGGGGGGCTCCTACGAGCAGTACTTC
TRBJ1-1,TRBV25-1,-,-,CASSEAGDPEAFF,TGTGCCAGCAGTGAAGCAGGGGATCCTGAAGCTTTCTTT
TRBJ1-1,TRBV5-1,-,-,CASSSGPGSTEAFF,TGCGCCAGCAGCTCAGGACCCGGGAGCACTGAAGCTTTCTTT
TRBJ1-5,TRBV7-2,-,-,CAGSLSSGSQANQPQHF,TGTGCCGGCAGCTTAAGCTCTGGCAGCCAGGCCAATCAGCCCCAGCATTTT
TRBJ2-7,TRBV6-1,-,-,CASTVRETRAYEQYF,TGTGCCAGCACCGTGAGGGAGACGAGAGCCTACGAGCAGTACTTC
TRBJ2-1,TRBV19,-,-,CASSPPGVYNEQFF,TGTGCCAGTAGTCCCCCGGGAGTGTACAATGAGCAGTTCTTC
TRBJ2-7,TRBV29-1,few,TRBD1,CSVVLGDSFYEQYF,TGCAGCGTTGTCTTAGGGGACAGCTTCTACGAGCAGTACTTC
TRBJ1-6,TRBV6-6,-,-,CASSYSIGQFGALHF,TGTGCCAGCAGTTACTCGATAGGACAATTCGGAGCCCTCCACTTT
TRBJ1-3,TRBV21-1,-,-,CASSNQGLGNTIYF,TGTGCCAGCAGCAATCAGGGGTTGGGAAACACCATATATTTT
TRBJ1-5,TRBV11-3,once,-,CASSSRAQGRQPQHF,TGTGCCAGCAGCTCGAGAGCCCAGGGTAGGCAGCCCCAGCATTTT
TRBJ2-5,TRBV29-1,few,-,CSVVTRGETQYF,TGCAGCGTCGTAACTCGGGGGGAGACCCAGTACTTC
TRBJ2-2,TRBV12-5,-,-,CASGFRSGELFF,TGTGCTAGTGGTTTCCGGTCCGGGGAGCTGTTTTTT
TRBJ2-7,TRBV7-9,-,TRBD1,CAVGTGGNYEQYF,TGTGCCGTAGGAACAGGGGGCAATTACGAGCAGTACTTC
TRBJ2-3,TRBV29-1,-,TRBD2,CSAARTSPASDTQYF,TGCAGCGCTGCTCGGACTAGCCCAGCCTCAGATACGCAGTATTTT
TRBJ2-5,TRBV2,few,TRBD2,CASIGDLAGWQETQYF,TGTGCCAGCATTGGGGATCTAGCGGGGTGGCAAGAGACCCAGTACTTC
TRBJ2-5,TRBV5-4,-,TRBD2,CASSLGLAESQETQYF,TGTGCCAGCAGCTTGGGACTAGCGGAGTCCCAAGAGACCCAGTACTTC
TRBJ1-5,TRBV18,-,-,CASSLRGISNQPQHF,TGTGCCAGCTCCCTGAGGGGGATCAGCAATCAGCCCCAGCATTTT
TRBJ2-7,TRBV7-2,-,-,CASSRSTSYEQYF,TGTGCCAGTAGTAGAAGCACTTCCTACGAGCAGTACTTC
TRBJ1-1,TRBV5-1,few,-,CASSPTRGGTEAFF,TGCGCCAGCAGCCCCACTCGGGGGGGTACTGAAGCTTTCTTT